In this sample, the clone carrying this TCR beta chain turned up many times. Its antigen is as yet unknown. Busulfan-fludarabine conditioning, marrow transplant, and cyclophosphamide on days +3 and +4 were administered. This sample was included in a study of T cells after posttransplantation cyclophosphamide. CDR3 length: 19 amino acids. Germline V gene data show CDR1 as SGDLS and CDR2 as YYNGEE. V shed 2 bases and J shed 0 bases, with 23 bases lying between them. Libraries were prepared by immunoSEQ multiplex PCR; TCRdb keeps only in-frame clonotypes and omits some of them. The sample has some 4,000 clones, none seen only once. Notes on the study in general: After PTCy, TRB diversity resembled that of CNI/methotrexate controls. Donor CD8+ memory clones often dominated recipient blood repertoires at later times. Blood and skin or GI T cell repertoires showed limited TRB overlap.

The V call is TRBV9, the J call TRBJ1-1; D gene uncertain. The TCR originated in a female patient in her late teens or twenties who received an allogeneic stem cell transplant from an unrelated donor, was CMV-positive, and had acute GVHD only. Some T cells may have originated in the graft donor. The specimen was PBMCs, collected after allogeneic stem cell transplant with posttransplant cyclophosphamide. The DNA for the CDR3 is TGTGCCAGCAGCGTGAGCAGCGGCAGAAAGGTAGGAATGAACACTGAAGCTTTCTTT. Translation gives CASSVSSGRKVGMNTEAFF. Using reference TRBV9 and TRBJ1-1 for the parts outside the CDR3, the full variable domain is DSGVTQTPKHLITATGQRVTLRCSPRSGDLSVYWYQQSLDQGLQFLIQYYNGEERAKGNILERFSAQQFPDLHSELNLSSLELGDSALYFCASSVSSGRKVGMNTEAFFGQGTRLTVV.